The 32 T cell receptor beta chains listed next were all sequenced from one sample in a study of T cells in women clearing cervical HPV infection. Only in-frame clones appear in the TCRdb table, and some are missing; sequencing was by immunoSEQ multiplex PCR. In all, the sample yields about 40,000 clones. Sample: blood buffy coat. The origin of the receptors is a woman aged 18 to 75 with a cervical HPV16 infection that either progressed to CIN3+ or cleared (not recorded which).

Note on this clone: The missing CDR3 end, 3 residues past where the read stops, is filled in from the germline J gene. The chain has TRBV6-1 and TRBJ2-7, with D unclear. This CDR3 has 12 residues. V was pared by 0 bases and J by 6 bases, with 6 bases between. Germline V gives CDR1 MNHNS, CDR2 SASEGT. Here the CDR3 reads CASSEAGFEQYF. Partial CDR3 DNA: TGTGCCAGCAGTGAAGCAGGGTTCGAG.

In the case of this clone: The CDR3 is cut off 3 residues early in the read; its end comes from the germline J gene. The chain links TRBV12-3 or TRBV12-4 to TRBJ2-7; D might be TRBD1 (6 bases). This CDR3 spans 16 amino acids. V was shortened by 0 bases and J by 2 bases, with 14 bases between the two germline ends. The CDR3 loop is CASSLALRTETYEQYF. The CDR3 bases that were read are TGTGCCAGCAGTTTAGCGCTAAGGACAGAAACCTACGAG.

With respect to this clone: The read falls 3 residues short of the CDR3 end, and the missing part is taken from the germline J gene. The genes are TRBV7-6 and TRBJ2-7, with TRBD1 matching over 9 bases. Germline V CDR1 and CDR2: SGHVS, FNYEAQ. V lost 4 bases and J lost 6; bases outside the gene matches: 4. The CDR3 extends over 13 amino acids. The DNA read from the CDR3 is TGTGCCAGCAGCTCCCGGGACAGGGCCGAG. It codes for CASSSRDRAE. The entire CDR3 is CASSSRDRAEQYF.

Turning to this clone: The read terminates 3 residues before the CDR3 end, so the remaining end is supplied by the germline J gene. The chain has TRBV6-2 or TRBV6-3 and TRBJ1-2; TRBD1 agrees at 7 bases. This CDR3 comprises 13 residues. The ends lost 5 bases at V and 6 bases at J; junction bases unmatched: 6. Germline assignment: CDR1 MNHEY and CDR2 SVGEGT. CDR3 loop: CASSETGSDGYTF. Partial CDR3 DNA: TGTGCCAGCAGTGAGACAGGGTCCGATGGC.

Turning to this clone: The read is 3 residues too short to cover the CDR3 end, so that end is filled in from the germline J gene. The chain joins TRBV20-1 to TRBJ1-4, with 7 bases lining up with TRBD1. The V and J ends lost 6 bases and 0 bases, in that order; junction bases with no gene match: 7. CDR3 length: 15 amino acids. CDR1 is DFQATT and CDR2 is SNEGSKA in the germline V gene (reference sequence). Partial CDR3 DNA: TGCAGTGCCCCGGGACAGTTCGCAACTAATGAAAAA. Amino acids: CSAPGQFATNEK. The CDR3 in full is CSAPGQFATNEKLFF.

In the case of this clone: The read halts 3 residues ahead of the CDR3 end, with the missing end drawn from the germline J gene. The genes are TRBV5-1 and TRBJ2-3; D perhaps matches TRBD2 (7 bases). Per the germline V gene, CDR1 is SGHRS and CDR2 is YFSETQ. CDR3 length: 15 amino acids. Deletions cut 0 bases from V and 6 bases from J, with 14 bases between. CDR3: CASSLGGGKEDTQYF. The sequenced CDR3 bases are TGCGCCAGCAGCTTGGGCGGGGGCAAGGAGGATACG.

CDR3 amino acids: CSARSGGSYNSPLHF. The CDR3 DNA, read in part, is TGCAGTGCTAGGTCAGGGGGCTCCTATAATTCACCC. The chain couples TRBV20-1 to TRBJ1-6, with 7 bases identical to TRBD1. From the germline J gene comes the end of the CDR3, since the read stops 3 residues before it. J lost 0 bases, V lost 3 bases, and 2 bases had no gene match. Germline lookup yields CDR1 DFQATT and CDR2 SNEGSKA (reference sequence). CDR3 length: 15 amino acids.

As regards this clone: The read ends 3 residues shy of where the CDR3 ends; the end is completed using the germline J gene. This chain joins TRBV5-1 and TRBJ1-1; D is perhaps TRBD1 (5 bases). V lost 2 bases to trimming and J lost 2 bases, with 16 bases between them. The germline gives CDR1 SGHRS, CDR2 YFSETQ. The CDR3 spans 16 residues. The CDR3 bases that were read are TGCGCCAGCAGCTTATTGTTGCAGGGCGGAAACACTGAA. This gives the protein CASSLLLQGGNTE. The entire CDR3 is CASSLLLQGGNTEAFF.

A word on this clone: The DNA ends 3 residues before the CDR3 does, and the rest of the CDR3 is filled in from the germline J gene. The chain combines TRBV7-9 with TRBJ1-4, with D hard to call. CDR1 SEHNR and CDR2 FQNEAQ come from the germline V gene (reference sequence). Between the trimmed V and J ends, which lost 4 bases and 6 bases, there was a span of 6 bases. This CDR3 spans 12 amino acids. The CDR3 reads CASSYGDEKLFF. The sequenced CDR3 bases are TGTGCCAGCAGCTACGGGGATGAAAAA.

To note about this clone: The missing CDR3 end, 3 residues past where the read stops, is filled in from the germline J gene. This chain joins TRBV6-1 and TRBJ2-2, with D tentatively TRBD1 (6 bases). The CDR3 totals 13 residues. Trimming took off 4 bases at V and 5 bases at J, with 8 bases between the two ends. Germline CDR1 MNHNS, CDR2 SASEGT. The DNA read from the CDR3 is TGTGCCAGCAGTGGGACAGTAACCGGGGAG. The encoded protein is CASSGTVTGE. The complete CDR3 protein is CASSGTVTGELFF.

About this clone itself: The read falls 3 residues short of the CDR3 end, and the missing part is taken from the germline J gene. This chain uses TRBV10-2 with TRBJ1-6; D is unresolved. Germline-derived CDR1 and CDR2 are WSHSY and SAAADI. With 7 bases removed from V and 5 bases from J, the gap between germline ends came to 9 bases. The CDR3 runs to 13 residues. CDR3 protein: CASTQINNSPLHF. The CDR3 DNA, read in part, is TGCGCCAGCACACAGATTAATAATTCACCC.

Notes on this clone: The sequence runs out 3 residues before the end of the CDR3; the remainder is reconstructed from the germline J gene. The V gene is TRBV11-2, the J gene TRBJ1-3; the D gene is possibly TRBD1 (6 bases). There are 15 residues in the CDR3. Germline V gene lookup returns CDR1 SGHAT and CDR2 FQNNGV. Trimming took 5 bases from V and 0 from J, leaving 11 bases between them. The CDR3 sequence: CASSPQGSSGNTIYF. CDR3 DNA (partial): TGTGCCAGCAGCCCACAGGGTTCCTCTGGAAACACC.

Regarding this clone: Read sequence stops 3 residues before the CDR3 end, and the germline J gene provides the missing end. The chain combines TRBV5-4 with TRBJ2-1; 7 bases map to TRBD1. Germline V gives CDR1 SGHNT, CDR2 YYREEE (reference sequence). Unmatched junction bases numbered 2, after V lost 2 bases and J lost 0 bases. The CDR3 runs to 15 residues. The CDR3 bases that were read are TGTGCCAGCAGCTTACGACAGGGCTCCTACAATGAG. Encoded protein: CASSLRQGSYNE. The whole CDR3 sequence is CASSLRQGSYNEQFF.

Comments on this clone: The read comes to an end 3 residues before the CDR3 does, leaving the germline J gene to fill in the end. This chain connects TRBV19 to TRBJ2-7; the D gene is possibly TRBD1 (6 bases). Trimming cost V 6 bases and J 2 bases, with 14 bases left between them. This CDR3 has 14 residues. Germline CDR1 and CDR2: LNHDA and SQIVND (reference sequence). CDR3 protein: CASRATGTTYEQYF. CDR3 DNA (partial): TGTGCCAGTAGGGCGACCGGGACAACCTACGAG.

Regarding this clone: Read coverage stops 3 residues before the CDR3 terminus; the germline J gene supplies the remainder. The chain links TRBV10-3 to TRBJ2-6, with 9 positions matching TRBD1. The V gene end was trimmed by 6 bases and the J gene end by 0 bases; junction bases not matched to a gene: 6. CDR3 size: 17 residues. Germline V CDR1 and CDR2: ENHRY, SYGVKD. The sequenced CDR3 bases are TGTGCCATCAGGGGACAGGGAGAAAGCTCTGGGGCCAACGTC. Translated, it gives CAIRGQGESSGANV. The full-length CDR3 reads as CAIRGQGESSGANVLTF.

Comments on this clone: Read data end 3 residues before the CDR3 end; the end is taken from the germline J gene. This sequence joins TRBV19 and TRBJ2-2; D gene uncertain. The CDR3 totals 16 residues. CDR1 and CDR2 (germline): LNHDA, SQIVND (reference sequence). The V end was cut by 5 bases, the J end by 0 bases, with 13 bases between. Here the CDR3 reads CASSVHRVANTGELFF. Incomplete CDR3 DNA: TGTGCCAGTAGTGTCCACAGAGTCGCGAACACCGGGGAG.

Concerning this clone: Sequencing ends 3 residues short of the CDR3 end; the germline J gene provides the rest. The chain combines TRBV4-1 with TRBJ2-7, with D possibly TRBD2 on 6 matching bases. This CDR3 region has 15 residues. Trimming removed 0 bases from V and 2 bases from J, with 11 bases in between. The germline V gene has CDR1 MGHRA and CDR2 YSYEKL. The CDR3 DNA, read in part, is TGCGCCAGCAGCCAAGATGCGGGGTCCACCTACGAG. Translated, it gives CASSQDAGSTYE. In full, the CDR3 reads CASSQDAGSTYEQYF.

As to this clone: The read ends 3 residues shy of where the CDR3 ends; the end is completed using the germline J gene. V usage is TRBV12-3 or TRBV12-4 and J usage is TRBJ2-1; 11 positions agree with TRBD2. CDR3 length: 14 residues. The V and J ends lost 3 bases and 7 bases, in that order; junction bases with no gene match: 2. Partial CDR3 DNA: TGTGCCAGCAGTTTTCTAGCGGGGGGTAATGAG. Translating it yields CASSFLAGGNE. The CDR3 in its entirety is CASSFLAGGNEQFF.

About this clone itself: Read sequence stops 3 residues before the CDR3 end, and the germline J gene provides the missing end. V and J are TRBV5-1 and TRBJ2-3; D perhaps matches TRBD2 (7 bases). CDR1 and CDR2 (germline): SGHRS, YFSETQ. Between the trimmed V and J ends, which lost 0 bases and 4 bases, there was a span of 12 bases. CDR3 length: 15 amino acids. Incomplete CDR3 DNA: TGCGCCAGCAGCTTGGCCACGGGGGGCCCAGATACG. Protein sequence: CASSLATGGPDT. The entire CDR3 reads CASSLATGGPDTQYF. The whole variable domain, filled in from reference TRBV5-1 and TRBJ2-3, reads KAGVTQTPRYLIKTRGQQVTLSCSPISGHRSVSWYQQTPGQGLQFLFEYFSETQRNKGNFPGRFSGRQFSNSRSEMNVSTLELGDSALYLCASSLATGGPDTQYFGPGTRLTVL.

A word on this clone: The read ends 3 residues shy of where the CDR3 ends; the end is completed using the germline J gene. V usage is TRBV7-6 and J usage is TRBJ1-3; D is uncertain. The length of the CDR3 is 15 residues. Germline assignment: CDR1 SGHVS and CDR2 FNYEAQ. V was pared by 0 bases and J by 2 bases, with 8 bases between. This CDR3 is CASSLAPGAGNTIYF. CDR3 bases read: TGTGCCAGCAGCTTAGCGCCCGGGGCTGGAAACACC.

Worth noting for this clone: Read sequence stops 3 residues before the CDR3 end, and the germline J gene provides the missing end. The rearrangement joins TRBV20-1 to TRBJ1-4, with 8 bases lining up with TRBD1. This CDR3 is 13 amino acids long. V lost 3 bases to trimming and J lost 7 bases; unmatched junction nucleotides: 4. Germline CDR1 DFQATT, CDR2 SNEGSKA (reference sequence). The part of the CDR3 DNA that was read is TGCAGTGCTAGTGTCACAGGGGGTGAAAAA. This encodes CSASVTGGEK. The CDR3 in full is CSASVTGGEKLFF.

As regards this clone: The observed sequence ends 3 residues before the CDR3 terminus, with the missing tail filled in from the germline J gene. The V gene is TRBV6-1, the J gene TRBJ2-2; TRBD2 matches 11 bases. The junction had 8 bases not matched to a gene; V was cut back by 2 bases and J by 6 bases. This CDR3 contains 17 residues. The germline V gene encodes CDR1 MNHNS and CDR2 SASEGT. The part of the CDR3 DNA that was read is TGTGCCAGCAGTGAAAACATAGCGGGGGGGGGTGCCGGGGAG. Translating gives CASSENIAGGGAGE. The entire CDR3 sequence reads CASSENIAGGGAGELFF.

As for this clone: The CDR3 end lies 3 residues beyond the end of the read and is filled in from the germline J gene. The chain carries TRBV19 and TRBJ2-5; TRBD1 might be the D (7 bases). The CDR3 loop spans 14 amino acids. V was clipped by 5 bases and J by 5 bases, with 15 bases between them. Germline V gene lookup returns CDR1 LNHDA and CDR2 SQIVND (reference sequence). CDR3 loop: CASSPPGGWETQYF. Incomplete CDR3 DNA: TGTGCCAGTAGTCCCCCAGGGGGGTGGGAGACC.

The CDR3 bases that were read are TGTGCCAGCAGTGAAAGGTTTGCCGTCCCTGAA. Translation gives CASSERFAVPE. The complete CDR3 protein is CASSERFAVPEAFF. The chain recombines TRBV6-1 with TRBJ1-1; D remains ambiguous. The CDR3 end falls 3 residues outside the read, so it is completed with the germline J gene. Per the germline V gene, CDR1 is MNHNS and CDR2 is SASEGT. Deletions cut 2 bases from V and 6 bases from J, with 13 bases between. This CDR3 comprises 14 residues.

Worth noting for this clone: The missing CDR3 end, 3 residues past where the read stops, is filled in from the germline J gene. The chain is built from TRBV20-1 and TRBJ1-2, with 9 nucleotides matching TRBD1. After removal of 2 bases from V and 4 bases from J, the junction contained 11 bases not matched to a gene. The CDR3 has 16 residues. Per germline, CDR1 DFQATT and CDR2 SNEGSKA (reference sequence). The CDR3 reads CSARSTTGTGTYGYTF. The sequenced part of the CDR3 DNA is TGCAGTGCTAGAAGTACCACTGGGACAGGGACCTATGGC.

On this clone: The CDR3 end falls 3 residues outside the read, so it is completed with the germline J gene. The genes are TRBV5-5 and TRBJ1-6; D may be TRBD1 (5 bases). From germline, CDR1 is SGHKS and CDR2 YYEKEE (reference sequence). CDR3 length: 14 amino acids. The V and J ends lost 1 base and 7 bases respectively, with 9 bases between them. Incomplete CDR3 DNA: TGTGCCAGCAGCTTGAGGGGCGAAAATTCACCC. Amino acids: CASSLRGENSP. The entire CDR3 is CASSLRGENSPLHF.

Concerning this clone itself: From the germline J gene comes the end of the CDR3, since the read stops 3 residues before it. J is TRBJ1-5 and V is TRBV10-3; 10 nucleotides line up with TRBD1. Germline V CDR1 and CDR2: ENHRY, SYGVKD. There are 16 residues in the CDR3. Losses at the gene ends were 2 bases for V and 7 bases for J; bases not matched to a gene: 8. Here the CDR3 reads CAISEVGTGDDQPQHF. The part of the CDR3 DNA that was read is TGTGCCATCAGTGAGGTTGGGACAGGGGATGACCAGCCC.

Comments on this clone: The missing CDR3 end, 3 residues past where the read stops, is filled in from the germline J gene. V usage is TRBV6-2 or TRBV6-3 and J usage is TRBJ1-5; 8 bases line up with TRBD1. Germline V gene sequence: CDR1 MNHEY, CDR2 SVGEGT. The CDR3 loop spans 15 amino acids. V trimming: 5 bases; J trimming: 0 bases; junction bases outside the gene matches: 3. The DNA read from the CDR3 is TGTGCCAGCAGTACAGGGGGGGATAGCAATCAGCCC. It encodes CASSTGGDSNQP. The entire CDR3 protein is CASSTGGDSNQPQHF.

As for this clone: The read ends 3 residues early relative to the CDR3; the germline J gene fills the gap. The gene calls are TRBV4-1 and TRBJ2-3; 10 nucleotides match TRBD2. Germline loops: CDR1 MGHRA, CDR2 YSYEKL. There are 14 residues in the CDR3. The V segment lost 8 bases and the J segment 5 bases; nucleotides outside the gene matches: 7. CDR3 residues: CASSSGGARDTQYF. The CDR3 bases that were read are TGCGCCAGCTCGAGCGGGGGGGCTAGAGATACG.

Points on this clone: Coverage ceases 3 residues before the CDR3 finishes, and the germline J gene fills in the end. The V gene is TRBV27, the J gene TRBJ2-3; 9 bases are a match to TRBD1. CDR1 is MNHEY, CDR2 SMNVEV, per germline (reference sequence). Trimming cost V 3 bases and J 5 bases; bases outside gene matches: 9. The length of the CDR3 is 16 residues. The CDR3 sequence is CASSFGTGQGVDTQYF. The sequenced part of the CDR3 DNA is TGTGCCAGCAGTTTCGGAACGGGACAGGGAGTAGATACG.

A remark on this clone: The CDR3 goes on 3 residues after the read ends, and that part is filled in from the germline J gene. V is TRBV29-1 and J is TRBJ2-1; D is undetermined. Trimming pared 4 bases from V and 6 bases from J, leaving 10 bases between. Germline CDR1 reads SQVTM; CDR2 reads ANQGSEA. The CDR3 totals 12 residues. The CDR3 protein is CSVGHKGNEQFF. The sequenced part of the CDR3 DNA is TGCAGCGTTGGGCACAAGGGCAATGAG.

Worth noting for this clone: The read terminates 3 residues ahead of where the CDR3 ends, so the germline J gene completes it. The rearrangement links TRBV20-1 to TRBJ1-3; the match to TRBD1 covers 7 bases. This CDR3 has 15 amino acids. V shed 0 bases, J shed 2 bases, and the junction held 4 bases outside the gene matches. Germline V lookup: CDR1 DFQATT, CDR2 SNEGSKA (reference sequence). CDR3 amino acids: CSARDLTGPGNTIYF. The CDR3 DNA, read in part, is TGCAGTGCTAGAGATCTGACAGGGCCTGGAAACACC.